One and the same sample provided the 31 T cell receptor beta chains below, sequenced in a study of shared T cell receptors in the human thymus. Here immunoSEQ multiplex PCR was the method, and the copy in TCRdb shows in-frame clones only, minus some. The sample shows hundreds of thousands of clones, approximately 87% of them seen only once. The sample was also reused in another study, on human thymus T cells.

The sample consisted of thymocytes. These receptors all stem from a boy under two years old with a congenital heart defect.

The chain uses TRBV15 and TRBJ2-7; possibly TRBD1 for D (5 bases). Trimming left V 1 base short and J 4 bases short, with 11 bases between. Germline V gene lookup returns CDR1 LNHNV and CDR2 YYDKDF (reference sequence). The CDR3 covers 14 residues. The CDR3 coding sequence is TGTGCCACCAGCAGAGCGGGCAGACAGTACGAGCAGTACTTC. Amino acid sequence: CATSRAGRQYEQYF.

The chain recombines TRBV10-2 with TRBJ2-5; the D is unclear. V lost 6 bases and J lost 2, with 13 bases in between. Per the germline V gene, CDR1 is WSHSY and CDR2 is SAAADI. The CDR3 totals 14 residues. CDR3 residues: CASRTESRQETQYF. The CDR3 DNA is TGCGCCAGCAGAACAGAAAGTAGGCAAGAGACCCAGTACTTC.

The chain links TRBV27 to TRBJ2-7; 12 bases fit TRBD2. J gave up 6 bases and V 6 bases, and 6 bases lay outside the gene matches. The CDR3 has 14 residues. Germline CDR1 is MNHEY and CDR2 is SMNVEV (reference sequence). CDR3 amino acids: CASRRLAGAVEQYF. The CDR3 DNA sequence: TGTGCCAGCAGAAGACTAGCGGGAGCGGTCGAGCAGTACTTC.

CDR3 sequence reads: CASSEVYTSGSIYPYEQYF. DNA of the CDR3: TGTGCCAGCAGTGAAGTCTATACTAGCGGGAGTATTTACCCCTACGAGCAGTACTTC. The chain employs TRBV6-1 and TRBJ2-7; TRBD2 aligns across 11 bases. Germline CDR1 and CDR2: MNHNS and SASEGT. The CDR3 extends over 19 amino acids. J gave up 2 bases and V 1 base, and 13 bases lay outside the gene matches.

The J gene is TRBJ1-1, the V gene TRBV11-2; D is unclear. There are 14 residues in the CDR3. Trimming removed 0 bases from V and 4 bases from J, with 9 bases in between. CDR1 SGHAT and CDR2 FQNNGV come from the germline V gene. DNA of the CDR3: TGTGCCAGCAGCTTAGATCTTGAGGGCACTGAAGCTTTCTTT. Translating it yields CASSLDLEGTEAFF.

The sample holds one count of this clone. This sequence joins TRBV28 and TRBJ1-6; D remains ambiguous. The CDR3 contains 17 residues. Trimming shortened V by 6 bases and J by 0 bases, and 15 bases separated the two germline ends. The germline gives CDR1 MDHEN, CDR2 SYDVKM. CDR3 loop: CASSSWTGSSYNSPLHF. CDR3 coding DNA: TGTGCCAGCAGCTCTTGGACGGGGAGCTCCTATAATTCACCCCTCCACTTT.

This chain links TRBV4-2 with TRBJ2-5; 9 bases map to TRBD2. V shed 0 bases and J 4 bases; nucleotides not matched to a gene: 9. The germline CDR1 and CDR2 sequences are LGHNA and YNFKEQ. The CDR3 consists of 17 residues. The CDR3 DNA reads as TGTGCCAGCAGCCAAGATATTCCTAGCGGGGTGGGAGAGACCCAGTACTTC. The encoded protein is CASSQDIPSGVGETQYF.

This clone was seen only once. The chain joins TRBV27 to TRBJ2-1, with TRBD1 matching over 9 bases. Germline trimming cut 8 bases from V and 4 bases from J; bases unmatched to any gene: 0. From germline, CDR1 is MNHEY and CDR2 SMNVEV (reference sequence). There are 12 residues in the CDR3. The CDR3 bases are TGTGCCAGCGGGACAGGGTACAATGAGCAGTTCTTC. Translation: CASGTGYNEQFF.

The chain uses TRBV7-6 and TRBJ2-3; tentative D call: TRBD2 (6 bases). Germline V CDR1 and CDR2: SGHVS, FNYEAQ. The CDR3 has 17 amino acids. V lost 0 bases, J lost 3 bases, and 16 bases lay in between. The CDR3 nucleotides read TGTGCCAGCAGCTTAGCTCTGGGGGAGGAGGGGACAGATACGCAGTATTTT. Its protein is CASSLALGEEGTDTQYF.

V usage is TRBV6-1 and J usage is TRBJ2-5; D remains unclear. The tail of the sequence fits TRBJ2-7 better, so the J call may be wrong. The CDR3 sequence is 12 residues long. The V gene's germline CDR1 is MNHNS and CDR2 SASEGT. For the CDR3, the DNA is TGTGCCAGCAGCCACAGTCCCTACGAGCAGTACTTC. Translated: CASSHSPYEQYF.

CDR3 residues: CASSPDRGPNYGYTF. DNA of the CDR3: TGTGCCAGCAGTCCCGACAGGGGGCCTAACTATGGCTACACCTTC. This chain links TRBV27 with TRBJ1-2, with 10 bases identical to TRBD1. V dropped 5 bases and J dropped 0; count of bases not matched to a gene: 3. The CDR3 loop spans 15 amino acids. The V gene's germline CDR1 is MNHEY and CDR2 SMNVEV (reference sequence).

The CDR3 loop is CATSRNGGQGWSSYEQYF. The DNA for the CDR3 is TGTGCCACCAGCAGGAATGGGGGACAGGGGTGGTCCTCCTACGAGCAGTACTTC. This chain links TRBV15 with TRBJ2-7, with 10 bases lining up with TRBD1. Germline V CDR1 and CDR2: LNHNV, YYDKDF (reference sequence). The CDR3 is made up of 18 amino acids. V lost 3 bases to trimming and J lost 0 bases; unmatched junction nucleotides: 11. Drawing the rest from reference TRBV15 and TRBJ2-7, the complete variable domain is DAMVIQNPRYQVTQFGKPVTLSCSQTLNHNVMYWYQQKSSQAPKLLFHYYDKDFNNEADTPDNFQSRRPNTSFCFLDIRSPGLGDTAMYLCATSRNGGQGWSSYEQYFGPGTRLTVT.

This clone was recorded a few times. The V call is TRBV7-9, the J call TRBJ1-1; TRBD1 aligns across 7 bases. Germline V gene data show CDR1 as SEHNR and CDR2 as FQNEAQ (reference sequence). The V gene end was trimmed by 8 bases and the J gene end by 1 base; junction bases not matched to a gene: 4. This CDR3 spans 13 amino acids. DNA for the CDR3: TGTGCCAGCCAGGGGGGATGGAACACTGAAGCTTTCTTT. This encodes CASQGGWNTEAFF.

The count of this clone is one. This sequence joins TRBV21-1 and TRBJ2-7; the D call in the table, TRBD2, was not verified against the DNA. TRBV21-1 is termed a pseudogene. The CDR3 is 17 amino acids. In nucleotides, the CDR3 is TGTGCCAGCAGCAAATGGAGGAGGGGTTTCTATCACTACGAGCAGTACTTC. This gives the protein CASSKWRRGFYHYEQYF.

The genes are TRBV14 and TRBJ2-7; TRBD1 might be the D (5 bases). Germline V lookup: CDR1 SGHDN, CDR2 FVKESK. V was trimmed by 1 base and J by 5 bases, leaving 15 bases between them. This CDR3 is built from 15 residues. CDR3 residues: CASSQVGAGGDEQYF. CDR3 DNA sequence: TGTGCCAGCAGCCAAGTTGGGGCAGGTGGGGACGAGCAGTACTTC.

The genes are TRBV14 and TRBJ2-7, with 15 bases identical to TRBD2. V trimming: 5 bases; J trimming: 2 bases; junction bases outside the gene matches: 7. Germline-derived CDR1 and CDR2 are SGHDN and FVKESK. The CDR3 has 17 residues. CDR3 in amino acids: CASSTGTSGRPPYEQYF. The CDR3, as DNA: TGTGCCAGCAGCACCGGGACTAGCGGGAGGCCCCCCTACGAGCAGTACTTC.

The chain combines TRBV28 with TRBJ1-4, with no clear D. V dropped 3 bases and J dropped 5 bases, with 13 bases sitting between them. Germline CDR1 and CDR2: MDHEN and SYDVKM. The CDR3 contains 15 residues. CDR3 in DNA: TGTGCCAGCAGTTTTGACATTTTTCGAAATGAAAAACTGTTTTTT. Protein product: CASSFDIFRNEKLFF.

The CDR3 coding sequence is TGTGCCTGGACCCTAAGGGGGAACACTGAAGCTTTCTTT. The encoded protein is CAWTLRGNTEAFF. This chain connects TRBV30 to TRBJ1-1, with a tentative D call TRBD1 (5 bases). Germline V gene sequence: CDR1 GTSNPN, CDR2 SVGIG (reference sequence). CDR3 length equals 13 residues. The V end was cut by 4 bases, the J end by 1 base, with 10 bases between.

The gene calls are TRBV20-1 and TRBJ2-5, with D unresolved. The germline gives CDR1 DFQATT, CDR2 SNEGSKA (reference sequence). The CDR3 extends over 10 amino acids. CDR3 protein: CTGSHETQYF. In DNA, the CDR3 is TGCACGGGTAGCCACGAGACCCAGTACTTC.

The chain carries TRBV5-5 and TRBJ1-5, with TRBD1 matching over 9 bases. Trimming cost V 3 bases and J 0 bases; bases outside gene matches: 1. Germline loops: CDR1 SGHKS, CDR2 YYEKEE (reference sequence). The CDR3 extends over 15 amino acids. DNA for the CDR3: TGTGCCAGCAGCTGGACAGGGGTTAGCAATCAGCCCCAGCATTTT. Its translation: CASSWTGVSNQPQHF. Using reference TRBV5-5 and TRBJ1-5 for the parts outside the CDR3, the full variable domain is DAGVTQSPTHLIKTRGQQVTLRCSPISGHKSVSWYQQVLGQGPQFIFQYYEKEERGRGNFPDRFSARQFPNYSSELNVNALLLGDSALYLCASSWTGVSNQPQHFGDGTRLSIL.

The J gene is TRBJ1-1, the V gene TRBV7-9, with 10 bases that match TRBD1. CDR1 and CDR2 from the germline V gene are SEHNR and FQNEAQ (reference sequence). CDR3 length equals 16 residues. Trimming took 5 bases from V and 1 from J; bases not matched to a gene: 7. This CDR3 reads CASSTGQGEGNTEAFF. CDR3 nucleotides: TGTGCCAGCAGCACAGGACAGGGGGAAGGGAACACTGAAGCTTTCTTT.

This clone was seen a single time. The rearrangement joins TRBV5-4 to TRBJ2-5; D not certain. This CDR3 spans 14 amino acids. Germline V gene lookup returns CDR1 SGHNT and CDR2 YYREEE (reference sequence). Trimming took 1 base from V and 5 from J, leaving 12 bases between them. The CDR3 region has the DNA TGTGCCAGCAGCTTGTCAGTAGAGGTGGAGACCCAGTACTTC. It is translated as CASSLSVEVETQYF.

This sequence joins TRBV28 and TRBJ1-5; D is perhaps TRBD1 (5 bases). The CDR3 contains 16 residues. Germline CDR1 reads MDHEN; CDR2 reads SYDVKM. The germline V and J ends were trimmed by 1 base and 4 bases, with 14 bases remaining between them. CDR3 bases: TGTGCCAGCAGTTTATTAGGGGCCCGCTTTAATCAGCCCCAGCATTTT. Translated, it gives CASSLLGARFNQPQHF.

V and J are TRBV2 and TRBJ1-4; 9 bases map to TRBD1. The CDR3 loop spans 14 amino acids. Germline lookup yields CDR1 SNHLY and CDR2 FYNNEI. Trimming at V came to 6 bases and at J to 8 bases, leaving 7 bases not matched to a gene. Here the CDR3 DNA reads TGTGCCAGCAGGTCGGGACAGGGCGGCGAAAAACTGTTTTTT. Its protein product is CASRSGQGGEKLFF. Drawing the rest from reference TRBV2 and TRBJ1-4, the complete variable domain is EPEVTQTPSHQVTQMGQEVILRCVPISNHLYFYWYRQILGQKVEFLVSFYNNEISEKSEIFDDQFSVERPDGSNFTLKIRSTKLEDSAMYFCASRSGQGGEKLFFGSGTQLSVL.

There are a few counts of this clone. V gene TRBV15 combines with J gene TRBJ1-4, with TRBD1 matching over 7 bases. V lost 7 bases, J lost 3 bases, and 2 bases stayed unmatched. In germline, CDR1 is LNHNV, CDR2 YYDKDF (reference sequence). CDR3 size: 13 residues. CDR3 residues: CATKTGPNEKLFF. The CDR3 bases are TGTGCCACCAAGACAGGGCCTAATGAAAAACTGTTTTTT. The full variable domain, its missing parts supplied by reference TRBV15 and TRBJ1-4, is DAMVIQNPRYQVTQFGKPVTLSCSQTLNHNVMYWYQQKSSQAPKLLFHYYDKDFNNEADTPDNFQSRRPNTSFCFLDIRSPGLGDTAMYLCATKTGPNEKLFFGSGTQLSVL.

The chain uses TRBV9 and TRBJ2-7; 10 bases line up with TRBD1. The CDR3 consists of 17 residues. Germline trimming cut 4 bases from V and 4 bases from J; bases unmatched to any gene: 14. Germline V lookup: CDR1 SGDLS, CDR2 YYNGEE. CDR3 DNA sequence: TGTGCCAGCAGCCCTAGCCCCGGGACAGGGGACACATACGAGCAGTACTTC. Protein product: CASSPSPGTGDTYEQYF.

The chain's CDR3 is CAISDHERNTEAFF. The CDR3 bases are TGTGCCATCAGTGATCATGAGCGGAACACTGAAGCTTTCTTT. The J gene is TRBJ1-1, the V gene TRBV10-3; no definite D call. V was trimmed by 3 bases and J by 1 base, leaving 9 bases between them. There are 14 residues in the CDR3. The V gene's germline CDR1 is ENHRY and CDR2 SYGVKD.

The chain combines TRBV18 with TRBJ1-4, with 8 positions matching TRBD1. The germline gives CDR1 KGHSH, CDR2 LQKENI. V was clipped by 4 bases and J by 7 bases; unmatched bases: 5. The CDR3 contains 14 residues. CDR3 bases: TGTGCCAGCTCACAGACAGGGGAGTTTGAAAAACTGTTTTTT. Protein: CASSQTGEFEKLFF.

The chain is built from TRBV9 and TRBJ2-1; 10 bases are shared with TRBD1. Germline trimming cut 4 bases from V and 4 bases from J; bases unmatched to any gene: 5. CDR1 SGDLS and CDR2 YYNGEE come from the germline V gene. The CDR3 has 15 residues. The CDR3, as DNA: TGTGCCAGCAGCTACCGGGACAGGGGATACAATGAGCAGTTCTTC. Protein sequence: CASSYRDRGYNEQFF.

This chain connects TRBV19 to TRBJ1-5; tentatively, D is TRBD1 (6 bases). This CDR3 spans 17 amino acids. The germline gives CDR1 LNHDA, CDR2 SQIVND (reference sequence). V gave up 1 base and J gave up 1 base, with 14 bases separating them. As DNA, the CDR3 is TGTGCCAGTAGTATAGGGAGGGGAGGGGGAAGCAATCAGCCCCAGCATTTT. Residues: CASSIGRGGGSNQPQHF.

CDR3 nucleotide sequence: TGTGCCAGCAGCCAATTTATTATGGATACGCAGTATTTT. It codes for CASSQFIMDTQYF. This rearrangement joins TRBV14 to TRBJ2-3; D ambiguous. Trimming stripped 2 bases from V and 6 bases from J, with 9 bases between. CDR3 length: 13 amino acids. From germline, CDR1 is SGHDN and CDR2 FVKESK.